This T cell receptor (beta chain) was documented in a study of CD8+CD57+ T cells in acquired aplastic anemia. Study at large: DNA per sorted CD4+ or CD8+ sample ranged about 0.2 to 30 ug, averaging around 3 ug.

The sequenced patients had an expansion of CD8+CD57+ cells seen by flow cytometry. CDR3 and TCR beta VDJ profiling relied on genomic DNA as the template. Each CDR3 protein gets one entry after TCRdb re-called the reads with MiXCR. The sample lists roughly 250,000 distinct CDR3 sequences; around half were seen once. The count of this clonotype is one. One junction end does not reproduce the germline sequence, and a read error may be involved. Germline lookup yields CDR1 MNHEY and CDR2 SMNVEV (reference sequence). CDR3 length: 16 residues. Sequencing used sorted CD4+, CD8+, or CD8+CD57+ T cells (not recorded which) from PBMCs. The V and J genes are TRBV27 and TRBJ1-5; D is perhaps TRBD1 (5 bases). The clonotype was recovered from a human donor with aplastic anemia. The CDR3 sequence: CASSYRGGSYNEPQHF. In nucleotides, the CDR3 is TGTGCCAGCAGTTATCGCGGGGGATCCTACAATGAGCCCCAGCATTTT.